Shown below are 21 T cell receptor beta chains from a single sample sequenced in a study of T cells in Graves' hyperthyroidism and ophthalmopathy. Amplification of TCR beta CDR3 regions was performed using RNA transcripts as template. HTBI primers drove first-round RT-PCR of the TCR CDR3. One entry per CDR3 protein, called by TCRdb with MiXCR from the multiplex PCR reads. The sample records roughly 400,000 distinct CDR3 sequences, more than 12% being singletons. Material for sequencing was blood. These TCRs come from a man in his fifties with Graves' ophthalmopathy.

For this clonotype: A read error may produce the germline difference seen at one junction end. The CDR3 loop reads CASSSLLPTKGIYEEYF. The CDR3 DNA is TGTGCCAGCAGTTCCCTCCTACCGACAAAAGGGATCTACGAGGAGTACTTC. The chain combines TRBV28 with TRBJ2-7, with D uncertain. CDR1 is MDHEN, CDR2 SYDVKM, per germline. The CDR3 has 17 amino acids.

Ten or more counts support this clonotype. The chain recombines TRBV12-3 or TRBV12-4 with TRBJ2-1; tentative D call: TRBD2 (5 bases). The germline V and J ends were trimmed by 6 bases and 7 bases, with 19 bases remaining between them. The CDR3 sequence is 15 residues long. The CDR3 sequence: CASRDRSRVVNEQFF. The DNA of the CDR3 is TGTGCCAGCAGGGACCGGTCGAGGGTAGTGAATGAGCAGTTCTTC.

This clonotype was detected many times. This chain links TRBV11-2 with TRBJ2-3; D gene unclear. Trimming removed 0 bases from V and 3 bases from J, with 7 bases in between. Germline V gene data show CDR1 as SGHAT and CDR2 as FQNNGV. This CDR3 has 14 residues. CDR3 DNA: TGTGCCAGCAGCTTAGATAGTGAAACAGATACGCAGTATTTT. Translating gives CASSLDSETDTQYF.

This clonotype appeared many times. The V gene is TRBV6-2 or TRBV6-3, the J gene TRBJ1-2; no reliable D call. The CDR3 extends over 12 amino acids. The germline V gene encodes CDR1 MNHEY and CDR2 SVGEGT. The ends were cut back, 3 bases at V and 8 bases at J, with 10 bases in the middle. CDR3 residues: CASSYTSLGYTF. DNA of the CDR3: TGTGCCAGCAGTTATACAAGTCTGGGCTACACCTTC.

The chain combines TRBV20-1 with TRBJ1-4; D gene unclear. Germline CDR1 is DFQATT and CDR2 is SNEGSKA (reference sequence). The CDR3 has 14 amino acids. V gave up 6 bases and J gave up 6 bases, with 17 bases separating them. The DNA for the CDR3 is TGCAGTGCGGACGACCTGAAGCTTGATGAAAAACTGTTTTTT. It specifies CSADDLKLDEKLFF.

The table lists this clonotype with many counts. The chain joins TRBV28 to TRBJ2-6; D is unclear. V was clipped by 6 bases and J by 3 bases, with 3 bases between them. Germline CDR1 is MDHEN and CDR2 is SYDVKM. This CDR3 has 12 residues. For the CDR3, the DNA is TGTGCCAGCAGGGGTGGGGCCAACGTCCTGACTTTC. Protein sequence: CASRGGANVLTF.

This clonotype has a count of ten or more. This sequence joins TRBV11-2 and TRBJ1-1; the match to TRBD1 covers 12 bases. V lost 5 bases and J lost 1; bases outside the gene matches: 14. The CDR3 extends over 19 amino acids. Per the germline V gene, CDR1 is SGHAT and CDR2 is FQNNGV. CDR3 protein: CASSALLGTGGRRNTEAFF. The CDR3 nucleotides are TGTGCCAGCAGCGCGCTTTTAGGGACAGGGGGCCGGAGGAACACTGAAGCTTTCTTT.

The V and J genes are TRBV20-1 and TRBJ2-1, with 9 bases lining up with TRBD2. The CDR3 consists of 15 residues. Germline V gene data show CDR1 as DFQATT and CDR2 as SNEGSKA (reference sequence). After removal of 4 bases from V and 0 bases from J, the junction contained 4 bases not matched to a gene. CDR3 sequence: CSAMRSGSSYNEQFF. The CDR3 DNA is TGCAGTGCTATGCGTAGCGGGAGCTCCTACAATGAGCAGTTCTTC.

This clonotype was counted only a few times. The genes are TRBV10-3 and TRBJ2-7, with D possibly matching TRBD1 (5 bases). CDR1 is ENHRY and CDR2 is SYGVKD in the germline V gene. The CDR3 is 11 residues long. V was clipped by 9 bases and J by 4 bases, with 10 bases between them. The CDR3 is CAIGQKYEQYF. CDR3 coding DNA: TGTGCCATAGGACAAAAATACGAGCAGTACTTC.

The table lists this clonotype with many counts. CDR3 nucleotides: TGTGCCAGGCGGACTAGCGGGCGTACCTCCTACAATGAGCAGTTCTTC. Translating gives CARRTSGRTSYNEQFF. V gene TRBV16 combines with J gene TRBJ2-1; TRBD2 agrees at 11 bases. V gave up 9 bases and J gave up 0 bases; unmatched junction bases: 7. This CDR3 contains 16 residues. Germline loops: CDR1 KGHSY, CDR2 FQNENV.

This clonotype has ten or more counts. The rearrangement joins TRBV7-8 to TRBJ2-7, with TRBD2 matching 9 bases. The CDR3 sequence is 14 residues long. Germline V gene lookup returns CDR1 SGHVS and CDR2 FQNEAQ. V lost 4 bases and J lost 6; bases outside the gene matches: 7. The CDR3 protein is CASSYSGRGGEQYF. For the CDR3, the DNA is TGTGCCAGCAGCTATAGCGGGAGAGGGGGCGAGCAGTACTTC.

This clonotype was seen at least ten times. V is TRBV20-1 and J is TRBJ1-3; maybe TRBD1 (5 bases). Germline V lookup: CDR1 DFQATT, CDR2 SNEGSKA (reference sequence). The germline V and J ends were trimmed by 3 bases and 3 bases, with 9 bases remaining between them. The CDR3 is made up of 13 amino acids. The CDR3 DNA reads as TGCAGTGCTAGTAGGGGTTTTGGAAACACCATATATTTT. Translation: CSASRGFGNTIYF.

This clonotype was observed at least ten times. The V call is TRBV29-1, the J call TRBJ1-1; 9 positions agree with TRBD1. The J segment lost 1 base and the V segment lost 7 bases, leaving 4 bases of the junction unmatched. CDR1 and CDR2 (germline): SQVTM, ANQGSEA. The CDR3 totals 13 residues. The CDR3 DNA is TGCAGCGGTCAGACAGGGGGGAACACTGAAGCTTTCTTT. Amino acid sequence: CSGQTGGNTEAFF.

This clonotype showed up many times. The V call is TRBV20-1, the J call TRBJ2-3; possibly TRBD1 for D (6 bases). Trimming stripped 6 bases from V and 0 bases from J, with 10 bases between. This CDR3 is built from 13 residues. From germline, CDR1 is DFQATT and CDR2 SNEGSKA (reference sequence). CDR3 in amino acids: CSARTASTDTQYF. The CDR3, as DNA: TGCAGTGCAAGGACAGCTAGCACAGATACGCAGTATTTT.

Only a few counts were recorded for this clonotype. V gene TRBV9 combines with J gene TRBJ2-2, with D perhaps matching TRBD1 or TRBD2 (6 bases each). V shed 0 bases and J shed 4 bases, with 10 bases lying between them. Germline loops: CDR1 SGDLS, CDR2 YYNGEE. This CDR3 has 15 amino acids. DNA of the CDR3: TGTGCCAGCAGCGTAGGGGGGGCTCGCACCGGGGAGCTGTTTTTT. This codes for CASSVGGARTGELFF.

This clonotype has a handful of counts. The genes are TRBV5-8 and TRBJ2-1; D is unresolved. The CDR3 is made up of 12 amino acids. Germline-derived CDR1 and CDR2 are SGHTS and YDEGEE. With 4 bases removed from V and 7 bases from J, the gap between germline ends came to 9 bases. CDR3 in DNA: TGTGCCAGCAGCGCCTTACAAAATGAGCAGTTCTTC. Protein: CASSALQNEQFF.

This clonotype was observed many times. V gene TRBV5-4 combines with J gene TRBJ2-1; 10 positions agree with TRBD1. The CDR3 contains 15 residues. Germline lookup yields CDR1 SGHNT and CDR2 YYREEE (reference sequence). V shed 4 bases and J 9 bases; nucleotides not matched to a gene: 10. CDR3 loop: CASSPGTGVFSEQFF. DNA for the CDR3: TGTGCCAGCAGCCCCGGGACAGGGGTGTTCAGTGAGCAGTTCTTC. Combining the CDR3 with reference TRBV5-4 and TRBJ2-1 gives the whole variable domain ETGVTQSPTHLIKTRGQQVTLRCSSQSGHNTVSWYQQALGQGPQFIFQYYREEENGRGNFPPRFSGLQFPNYSSELNVNALELDDSALYLCASSPGTGVFSEQFFGPGTRLTVL.

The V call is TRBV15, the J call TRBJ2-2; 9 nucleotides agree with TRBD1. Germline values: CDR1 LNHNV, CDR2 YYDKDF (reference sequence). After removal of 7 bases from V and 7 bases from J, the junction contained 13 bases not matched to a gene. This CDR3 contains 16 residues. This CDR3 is CATNTRPQGAIGELFF. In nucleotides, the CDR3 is TGTGCCACCAATACCCGGCCACAGGGGGCAATCGGGGAGCTGTTTTTT.

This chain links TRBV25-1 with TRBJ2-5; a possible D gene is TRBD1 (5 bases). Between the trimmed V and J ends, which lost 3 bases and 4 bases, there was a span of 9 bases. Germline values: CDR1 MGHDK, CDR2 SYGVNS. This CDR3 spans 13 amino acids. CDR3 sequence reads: CASSEERGETQYF. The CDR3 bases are TGTGCCAGCAGTGAGGAAAGGGGAGAGACCCAGTACTTC.

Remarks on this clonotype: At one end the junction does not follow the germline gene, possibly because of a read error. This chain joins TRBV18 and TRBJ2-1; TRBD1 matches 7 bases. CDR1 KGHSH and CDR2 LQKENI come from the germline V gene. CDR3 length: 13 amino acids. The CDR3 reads CASRTGSHNEQFF. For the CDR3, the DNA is TGTGCCAGCCGGACAGGCTCCCACAATGAGCAGTTCTTC.

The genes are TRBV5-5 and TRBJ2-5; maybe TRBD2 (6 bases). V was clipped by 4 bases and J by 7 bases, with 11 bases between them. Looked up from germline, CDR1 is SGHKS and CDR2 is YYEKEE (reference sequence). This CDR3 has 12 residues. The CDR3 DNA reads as TGTGCCAGCAGCGCCTGGGAGGCGACCCAGTACTTC. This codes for CASSAWEATQYF.